These T cell receptor beta chains were read from a single sample in a study of OX40 agonist ivuxolimab in advanced cancers. The repertoire was sequenced with immunoSEQ multiplex PCR; TCRdb's copy has only in-frame clones and lacks some. This sample has tens of thousands of clones, with approximately 86% found just once. This specimen was CD4+ or CD8+ T cells sorted from blood, taken in a trial of the OX40 agonist ivuxolimab. These receptors were obtained from an adult with an advanced solid tumor such as melanoma, head and neck, liver or kidney cancer. The CDR3 runs from the conserved cysteine through the conserved F or W. Each record gives: CDR3 DNA, CDR3 protein, clone size, J gene, V gene, D gene. D genes are given only for firm matches. Only some rows state a clone size, as once, few, many or a class for expanded clones.

CDR3nt: TGTGCCAGCAGCGGCCAGGGACTAGCGGAAGAGACCCAGTACTTC; CDR3aa: CASSGQGLAEETQYF; abundance: .; j_gene: TRBJ2-5; v_gene: TRBV7-8; d_gene: TRBD2
CDR3nt: TGCGCCAGCAGCGACGGACGGACTGGGGGCTACGAGCAGTACTTC; CDR3aa: CASSDGRTGGYEQYF; abundance: .; j_gene: TRBJ2-7; v_gene: TRBV5-1; d_gene: .
CDR3nt: TGTGCCAGCTCACCACCTACAGGGAACTATGGCTACACCTTC; CDR3aa: CASSPPTGNYGYTF; abundance: .; j_gene: TRBJ1-2; v_gene: TRBV18; d_gene: .
CDR3nt: TGTGCCAGCAGTCCACCGACAGGGATAGGCTACGAGCAGTACTTC; CDR3aa: CASSPPTGIGYEQYF; abundance: .; j_gene: TRBJ2-7; v_gene: TRBV6-5; d_gene: TRBD1
CDR3nt: TGTGCCTGGAGGCCACCGGGACAGGGCACTAACTATGGCTACACCTTC; CDR3aa: CAWRPPGQGTNYGYTF; abundance: once; j_gene: TRBJ1-2; v_gene: TRBV30; d_gene: TRBD1
CDR3nt: TGTGCCAGCAGCGTAGGATTGTGGGCTAGCGGGGACAATGAGCAGTTCTTC; CDR3aa: CASSVGLWASGDNEQFF; abundance: .; j_gene: TRBJ2-1; v_gene: TRBV9; d_gene: TRBD2
CDR3nt: TGCGCCAGCAGCTTAGAAGGTCGGAGTACAGATACGCAGTATTTT; CDR3aa: CASSLEGRSTDTQYF; abundance: .; j_gene: TRBJ2-3; v_gene: TRBV5-1; d_gene: .
CDR3nt: TGTGCCAGCTCAACGGACAGGCGGAACACTGAAGCTTTCTTT; CDR3aa: CASSTDRRNTEAFF; abundance: .; j_gene: TRBJ1-1; v_gene: TRBV18; d_gene: TRBD1
CDR3nt: TGTGCCAGCAGTTACTCGGATCTGGGGAACACTGAAGCTTTCTTT; CDR3aa: CASSYSDLGNTEAFF; abundance: few; j_gene: TRBJ1-1; v_gene: TRBV6-5; d_gene: .
CDR3nt: TGCAGCGTTGCGGAGGGGACAGCCAACTATGGCTACACCTTC; CDR3aa: CSVAEGTANYGYTF; abundance: .; j_gene: TRBJ1-2; v_gene: TRBV29-1; d_gene: TRBD1
CDR3nt: TGTGCCAGCAGCTTAGTCTACGAGCAGTACTTC; CDR3aa: CASSLVYEQYF; abundance: .; j_gene: TRBJ2-7; v_gene: TRBV11-2; d_gene: .
CDR3nt: TGTGCCAGAAGCTTGGCTGGCGGGAGCACAGATACGCAGTATTTT; CDR3aa: CARSLAGGSTDTQYF; abundance: .; j_gene: TRBJ2-3; v_gene: TRBV5-3; d_gene: .
CDR3nt: TGTGCCAGCAGACAGGGGTCGCATCAGCCCCAGCATTTT; CDR3aa: CASRQGSHQPQHF; abundance: .; j_gene: TRBJ1-5; v_gene: TRBV6-5; d_gene: TRBD1
CDR3nt: TGTGCCATCAGTGCGCAGGGCTTGGCAGATACGCAGTATTTT; CDR3aa: CAISAQGLADTQYF; abundance: .; j_gene: TRBJ2-3; v_gene: TRBV10-3; d_gene: .
CDR3nt: TGTGCCAGCAAGGGCTCCTATAATTCACCCCTCCACTTT; CDR3aa: CASKGSYNSPLHF; abundance: .; j_gene: TRBJ1-6; v_gene: TRBV10-3; d_gene: .
CDR3nt: TGCGCCAGCAGCCCGACAGGTCTGAACACTGAAGCTTTCTTT; CDR3aa: CASSPTGLNTEAFF; abundance: .; j_gene: TRBJ1-1; v_gene: TRBV5-1; d_gene: .
CDR3nt: TGTGCCAGCCGATCGCCGACTTTGGGGGGTATCTCTGGAAACACCATATATTTT; CDR3aa: CASRSPTLGGISGNTIYF; abundance: .; j_gene: TRBJ1-3; v_gene: TRBV11-2; d_gene: .
CDR3nt: TGTGCCAGCAGCCGACAGGGAAACTATGGCTACACCTTC; CDR3aa: CASSRQGNYGYTF; abundance: .; j_gene: TRBJ1-2; v_gene: TRBV6-6; d_gene: TRBD1
CDR3nt: TGTGCCAGCAAGCGGGACAGGGGCCACAATGAGCAGTTCTTC; CDR3aa: CASKRDRGHNEQFF; abundance: once; j_gene: TRBJ2-1; v_gene: TRBV7-2; d_gene: TRBD1
CDR3nt: TGTGCCAGCAGCAGGGGGCGGGAGGAGACCCAGTACTTC; CDR3aa: CASSRGREETQYF; abundance: .; j_gene: TRBJ2-5; v_gene: TRBV7-2; d_gene: .
CDR3nt: TGTGCCAGTAGTATAACGCGGGGGAATGAAAAACTGTTTTTT; CDR3aa: CASSITRGNEKLFF; abundance: .; j_gene: TRBJ1-4; v_gene: TRBV19; d_gene: .
CDR3nt: TGTGCCAGCAGCTTAGCAGGAGAGACCCAGTACTTC; CDR3aa: CASSLAGETQYF; abundance: .; j_gene: TRBJ2-5; v_gene: TRBV11-2; d_gene: .
CDR3nt: TGTGCCAGCAGCGTAGGTCAAAGCTCTGGAAACACCATATATTTT; CDR3aa: CASSVGQSSGNTIYF; abundance: .; j_gene: TRBJ1-3; v_gene: TRBV9; d_gene: .
CDR3nt: TGTGCCAGCTCAAGGACAGGGGCGGATGAAAAACTGTTTTTT; CDR3aa: CASSRTGADEKLFF; abundance: few; j_gene: TRBJ1-4; v_gene: TRBV18; d_gene: TRBD1
CDR3nt: TGCAGCGTTGAATCCGGGGGAGCCCTCGGGGGCACAGATACGCAGTATTTT; CDR3aa: CSVESGGALGGTDTQYF; abundance: .; j_gene: TRBJ2-3; v_gene: TRBV29-1; d_gene: .
CDR3nt: TGTGCCAGCAGCCTGGGGGGGCCGTGGGATGAGCAGTTCTTC; CDR3aa: CASSLGGPWDEQFF; abundance: once; j_gene: TRBJ2-1; v_gene: TRBV11-3; d_gene: .
CDR3nt: TGTGCCAGTAGTATAGGGGCAGTTGGTCTGGGTAGCACAGATACGCAGTATTTT; CDR3aa: CASSIGAVGLGSTDTQYF; abundance: .; j_gene: TRBJ2-3; v_gene: TRBV19; d_gene: .
CDR3nt: TGCGCCAGCAGCTCCGGCCGGGGTAATGAAAAACTGTTTTTT; CDR3aa: CASSSGRGNEKLFF; abundance: .; j_gene: TRBJ1-4; v_gene: TRBV5-1; d_gene: .
CDR3nt: TGTGCCAGCTCACCACCTGTAGAGGGCTACACCTTC; CDR3aa: CASSPPVEGYTF; abundance: few; j_gene: TRBJ1-2; v_gene: TRBV18; d_gene: .
CDR3nt: TGCGCCAGCAGCCGAAAGACTAGCGGGACGAACACCGGGGAGCTGTTTTTT; CDR3aa: CASSRKTSGTNTGELFF; abundance: .; j_gene: TRBJ2-2; v_gene: TRBV4-3; d_gene: TRBD2
CDR3nt: TGTGCCAGCAGCTCAGGGCTAGCGGGCCGAACAGATACGCAGTATTTT; CDR3aa: CASSSGLAGRTDTQYF; abundance: .; j_gene: TRBJ2-3; v_gene: TRBV7-9; d_gene: TRBD2
CDR3nt: TGTGCCAGCAGGGTAGGGGGACAGGGGGTAAGAAGCACAGATACGCAGTATTTT; CDR3aa: CASRVGGQGVRSTDTQYF; abundance: .; j_gene: TRBJ2-3; v_gene: TRBV7-2; d_gene: TRBD1
CDR3nt: TGTGCCAGCAGTGATGCGGAAGGCAGGTACTTCGCTAACTATGGCTACACCTTC; CDR3aa: CASSDAEGRYFANYGYTF; abundance: .; j_gene: TRBJ1-2; v_gene: TRBV2; d_gene: .
CDR3nt: TGTGCCAGCAGCTCGATCCGTGGACGGAACTATGGCTACACCTTC; CDR3aa: CASSSIRGRNYGYTF; abundance: .; j_gene: TRBJ1-2; v_gene: TRBV11-2; d_gene: .
CDR3nt: TGTGCCAGCAGCTTATTCGGCATGAACACTGAAGCTTTCTTT; CDR3aa: CASSLFGMNTEAFF; abundance: .; j_gene: TRBJ1-1; v_gene: TRBV7-9; d_gene: .
CDR3nt: TGTGCCAGCGGTAGAGCGTCTAACTATGGCTACACCTTC; CDR3aa: CASGRASNYGYTF; abundance: .; j_gene: TRBJ1-2; v_gene: TRBV6-5; d_gene: .
CDR3nt: TGTGCCAGCTCACCACCGGGCCAGGGGGGCTACACCTTC; CDR3aa: CASSPPGQGGYTF; abundance: .; j_gene: TRBJ1-2; v_gene: TRBV18; d_gene: .
CDR3nt: TGTGCCAGCAGTGAGGGGCAATCCTTCGGCACGCAGTATTTT; CDR3aa: CASSEGQSFGTQYF; abundance: .; j_gene: TRBJ2-3; v_gene: TRBV25-1; d_gene: .
CDR3nt: TGCGCCAGCAGAGAAAACACGGACGGAAACACCATATATTTT; CDR3aa: CASRENTDGNTIYF; abundance: few; j_gene: TRBJ1-3; v_gene: TRBV5-1; d_gene: .
CDR3nt: TGTGCCAGCAGTTACTCGACTCAGTCTCATGGCTACACCTTC; CDR3aa: CASSYSTQSHGYTF; abundance: .; j_gene: TRBJ1-2; v_gene: TRBV6-5; d_gene: .
CDR3nt: TGTGCCAGTAGTATAGATGTCCAGGGTGGCACGCAGTATTTT; CDR3aa: CASSIDVQGGTQYF; abundance: once; j_gene: TRBJ2-3; v_gene: TRBV19; d_gene: .
CDR3nt: TGTGCCAGCTCAGACAGTCCTGGGGCCAACGTCCTGACTTTC; CDR3aa: CASSDSPGANVLTF; abundance: .; j_gene: TRBJ2-6; v_gene: TRBV18; d_gene: .
CDR3nt: TGTGCCAGTAGTATCTCAGGGACGGGCACCGGGGAGCTGTTTTTT; CDR3aa: CASSISGTGTGELFF; abundance: .; j_gene: TRBJ2-2; v_gene: TRBV19; d_gene: .
CDR3nt: TGTGCCAGCAGCTTAATCGGCCAGCCCATAGAAAAACTGTTTTTT; CDR3aa: CASSLIGQPIEKLFF; abundance: .; j_gene: TRBJ1-4; v_gene: TRBV7-2; d_gene: .
CDR3nt: TGTGCCACCAGCAGAGATAAGACAGGGGGGCATCAGCCCCAGCATTTT; CDR3aa: CATSRDKTGGHQPQHF; abundance: .; j_gene: TRBJ1-5; v_gene: TRBV15; d_gene: TRBD1
CDR3nt: TGTGCCAGCAGTGTGATGGGGGGAACCAACACCGGGGAGCTGTTTTTT; CDR3aa: CASSVMGGTNTGELFF; abundance: .; j_gene: TRBJ2-2; v_gene: TRBV6-4; d_gene: .